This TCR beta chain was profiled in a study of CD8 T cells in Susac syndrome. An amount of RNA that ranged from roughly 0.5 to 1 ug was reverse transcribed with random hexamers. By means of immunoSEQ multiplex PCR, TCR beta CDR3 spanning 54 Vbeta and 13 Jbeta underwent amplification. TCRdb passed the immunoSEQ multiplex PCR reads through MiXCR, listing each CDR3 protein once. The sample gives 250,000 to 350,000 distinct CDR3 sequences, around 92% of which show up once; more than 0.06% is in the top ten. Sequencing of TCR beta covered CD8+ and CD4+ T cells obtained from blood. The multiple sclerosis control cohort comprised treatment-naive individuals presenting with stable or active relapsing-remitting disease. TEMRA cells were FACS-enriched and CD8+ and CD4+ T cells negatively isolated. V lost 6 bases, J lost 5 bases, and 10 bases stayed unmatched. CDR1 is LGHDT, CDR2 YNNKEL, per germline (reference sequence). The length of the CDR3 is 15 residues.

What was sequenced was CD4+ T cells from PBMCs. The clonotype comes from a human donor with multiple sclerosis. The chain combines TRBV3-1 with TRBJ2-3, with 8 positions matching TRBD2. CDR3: CASSAERESGDTQYF. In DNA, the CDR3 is TGTGCCAGCAGTGCGGAGCGGGAGTCCGGAGATACGCAGTATTTT.